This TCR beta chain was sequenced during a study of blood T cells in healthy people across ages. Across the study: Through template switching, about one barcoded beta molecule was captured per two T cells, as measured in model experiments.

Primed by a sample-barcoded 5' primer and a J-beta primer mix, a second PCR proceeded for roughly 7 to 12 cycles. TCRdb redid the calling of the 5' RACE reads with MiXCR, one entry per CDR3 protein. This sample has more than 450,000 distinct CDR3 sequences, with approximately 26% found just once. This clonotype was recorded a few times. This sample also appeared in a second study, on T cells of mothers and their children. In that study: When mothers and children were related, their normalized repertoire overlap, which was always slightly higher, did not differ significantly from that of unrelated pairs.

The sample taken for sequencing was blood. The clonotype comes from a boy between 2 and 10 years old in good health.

The CDR3 is CASGLVVRAHYNEQFF. The CDR3 nucleotides read TGTGCTAGTGGTTTGGTAGTCAGGGCACATTACAATGAGCAGTTCTTC. The chain links TRBV12-5 to TRBJ2-1; D may be TRBD1 (5 bases). The CDR3 loop spans 16 amino acids. Trimming cost V 0 bases and J 4 bases, with 13 bases left between them. Germline lookup yields CDR1 LGHNT and CDR2 FRNRAP.